Presented here are 30 T cell receptor beta chains from one specimen sequenced in a study of shared clonotypes between healthy human individuals. TCRdb's table, derived via immunoSEQ multiplex PCR, lists solely in-frame clones and lacks some. The sample lists 650,000 to 800,000 clones, 72% occurring once. The source material was memory CD4+ T cells sorted from blood. As for subset: CD45RA-negative fraction. The receptors originated from a woman aged 25 to 39 in good health.

J is TRBJ2-7 and V is TRBV6-1; tentatively, D is TRBD1 (6 bases). This CDR3 region has 14 residues. CDR1 and CDR2 (germline): MNHNS, SASEGT. The V and J ends lost 2 bases and 4 bases respectively, with 12 bases between them. CDR3 bases: TGTGCCAGCAGTGAACCCGGACAGCGGTACGAGCAGTACTTC. It translates to CASSEPGQRYEQYF.

V is TRBV7-9 and J is TRBJ2-7; no definite D call. There are 15 residues in the CDR3. Germline-derived CDR1 and CDR2 are SEHNR and FQNEAQ (reference sequence). The germline V and J ends were trimmed by 5 bases and 0 bases, with 14 bases remaining between them. CDR3 loop: CASSPWADRSYEQYF. CDR3 sequence (DNA): TGTGCCAGCAGCCCCTGGGCGGACCGCTCCTACGAGCAGTACTTC.

V and J are TRBV30 and TRBJ1-2, with 10 bases fitting TRBD1. The germline CDR1 and CDR2 sequences are GTSNPN and SVGIG (reference sequence). Germline trimming cut 8 bases from V and 4 bases from J; bases unmatched to any gene: 16. This CDR3 contains 16 residues. CDR3 coding DNA: TGTGCCAGACAGGGGGCAACGAGCATTACGGGCTATGGCTACACCTTC. Amino acid sequence: CARQGATSITGYGYTF. Variable domain in full (rest from reference TRBV30 and TRBJ1-2): SQTIHQWPATLVQPVGSPLSLECTVEGTSNPNLYWYRQAAGRGLQLLFYSVGIGQISSEVPQNLSASRPQDRQFILSSKKLLLSDSGFYLCARQGATSITGYGYTFGSGTRLTVV.

For this clone: Being one base from a much bigger clone, this may be a read error. This rearrangement joins TRBV18 to TRBJ2-3; no reliable D call. The germline V gene encodes CDR1 KGHSH and CDR2 LQKENI. The CDR3 consists of 14 residues. CDR3 protein: CASSPPEFTDTQCF. Here the CDR3 DNA reads TGTGCCAGCTCACCACCAGAATTCACAGATACGCAGTGTTTT.

The chain uses TRBV27 and TRBJ2-7; the D is unclear. CDR3 length equals 15 residues. Trimming shortened V by 6 bases and J by 1 base, and 16 bases separated the two germline ends. The germline V gene encodes CDR1 MNHEY and CDR2 SMNVEV (reference sequence). The DNA for the CDR3 is TGTGCCAGCAGCCAATTAGGGAAAAGGTCCTACGAGCAGTACTTC. Translating gives CASSQLGKRSYEQYF.

The V call is TRBV7-2, the J call TRBJ1-5; unclear D gene. Germline values: CDR1 SGHTA, CDR2 FQGNSA. V was trimmed by 5 bases and J by 8 bases, leaving 16 bases between them. This CDR3 is 14 amino acids long. For the CDR3, the DNA is TGTGCCAGCAGCCCTGGGCGGAATAGGGAGCCCCAGCATTTT. The encoded protein is CASSPGRNREPQHF.

V and J are TRBV28 and TRBJ1-5; D not resolved. Germline V CDR1 and CDR2: MDHEN, SYDVKM. CDR3 size: 15 residues. Trimming pared 3 bases from V and 3 bases from J, leaving 12 bases between. The DNA for the CDR3 is TGTGCCAGCAGTTTTGGCAGGCTAAACAATCAGCCCCAGCATTTT. Translating gives CASSFGRLNNQPQHF.

V usage is TRBV27 and J usage is TRBJ2-7; D may be TRBD2 (5 bases). CDR1 is MNHEY and CDR2 is SMNVEV in the germline V gene (reference sequence). CDR3 size: 13 residues. The V end lost 5 bases, the J end lost 3 bases, and 11 bases lay between the germline ends. The CDR3 here is CASSTNRGYEQYF. As DNA, the CDR3 is TGTGCCAGCAGTACCAACCGGGGCTACGAGCAGTACTTC.

The table lists this clone with a few counts. J is TRBJ1-2 and V is TRBV7-9, with D possibly TRBD1 on 5 matching bases. The V and J ends lost 5 bases and 1 base respectively, with 11 bases between them. The CDR3 is 14 amino acids. Germline CDR1 SEHNR, CDR2 FQNEAQ (reference sequence). CDR3 in amino acids: CASSSQTDNYGYTF. Written as DNA, the CDR3 is TGTGCCAGCAGCAGCCAGACAGATAACTATGGCTACACCTTC.

V usage is TRBV27 and J usage is TRBJ2-4, with unresolved D. Germline V lookup: CDR1 MNHEY, CDR2 SMNVEV (reference sequence). The CDR3 runs to 15 residues. V lost 6 bases to trimming and J lost 8 bases, with 20 bases between them. The CDR3 here is CASRVGPNEWDIQYF. As DNA, the CDR3 is TGTGCCAGCAGAGTGGGTCCCAACGAATGGGACATTCAGTACTTC.

The V gene is TRBV27, the J gene TRBJ2-5; the D gene is possibly TRBD2 (6 bases). The ends were cut back, 2 bases at V and 5 bases at J, with 9 bases in the middle. Germline V gene data show CDR1 as MNHEY and CDR2 as SMNVEV (reference sequence). The CDR3 extends over 13 amino acids. The CDR3 DNA follows: TGTGCCAGCAGTTTAGGGGGGTTGGAGACCCAGTACTTC. As protein: CASSLGGLETQYF.

This clone was observed a few times. The CDR3 spells CASSSRVVYTF. CDR3 DNA: TGTGCCAGCAGCTCGAGAGTTGTCTACACCTTC. V and J are TRBV7-2 and TRBJ1-2; D remains unclear. Germline CDR1 and CDR2: SGHTA and FQGNSA. V gave up 4 bases and J gave up 10 bases, with 10 bases separating them. CDR3 length: 11 amino acids. Based on the CDR3 plus reference TRBV7-2 and TRBJ1-2, the full variable domain is GAGVSQSPSNKVTEKGKDVELRCDPISGHTALYWYRQSLGQGLEFLIYFQGNSAPDKSGLPSDRFSAERTGGSVSTLTIQRTQQEDSAVYLCASSSRVVYTFGSGTRLTVV.

This clone has a single count. This specimen includes other DNA sequences encoding the same CDR3. The chain has TRBV11-2 and TRBJ2-7; D ambiguous. Trimming took 0 bases from V and 0 from J, leaving 6 bases between them. The CDR3 contains 14 residues. In germline, CDR1 is SGHAT, CDR2 FQNNGV. In DNA form, the CDR3 reads TGTGCCAGCAGCTTAGACCGGAGCTCCTACGAGCAGTACTTC. This translates into CASSLDRSSYEQYF. Based on the CDR3 plus reference TRBV11-2 and TRBJ2-7, the full variable domain is EAGVAQSPRYKIIEKRQSVAFWCNPISGHATLYWYQQILGQGPKLLIQFQNNGVVDDSQLPKDRFSAERLKGVDSTLKIQPAKLEDSAVYLCASSLDRSSYEQYFGPGTRLTVT.

This rearrangement joins TRBV21-1 to TRBJ2-1. TRBV21-1 is a documented pseudogene. The CDR3 covers 15 residues. The CDR3 sequence is CASSRVGSRNNEQFF. The CDR3 DNA sequence: TGTGCCAGCAGCAGAGTAGGGTCCCGAAACAATGAGCAGTTCTTC.

This chain links TRBV28 with TRBJ2-7; the match to TRBD1 covers 8 bases. This CDR3 is 14 amino acids long. Germline assignment: CDR1 MDHEN and CDR2 SYDVKM. Trimming removed 10 bases from V and 6 bases from J; junction bases left unmatched: 14. The CDR3 sequence: CATAVGQVGAEQYF. CDR3 DNA sequence: TGTGCCACCGCGGTGGGACAGGTAGGCGCCGAGCAGTACTTC.

The chain is built from TRBV2 and TRBJ1-5; the D is unclear. Trimming stripped 2 bases from V and 3 bases from J, with 11 bases between. Germline assignment: CDR1 SNHLY and CDR2 FYNNEI. CDR3 size: 15 residues. For the CDR3, the DNA is TGTGCCAGCAGTGAAAGGTTGGCTATCAATCAGCCCCAGCATTTT. Translating it yields CASSERLAINQPQHF.

The V call is TRBV5-1, the J call TRBJ2-3; TRBD2 matches 8 bases. V shed 0 bases and J 0 bases; nucleotides not matched to a gene: 6. CDR1 and CDR2 from the germline V gene are SGHRS and YFSETQ. There are 17 residues in the CDR3. The CDR3 coding sequence is TGCGCCAGCAGCTTGGCGGCTAGCGGGCCTAGCACAGATACGCAGTATTTT. Its protein product is CASSLAASGPSTDTQYF. The full variable domain, completed using reference TRBV5-1 and TRBJ2-3, is KAGVTQTPRYLIKTRGQQVTLSCSPISGHRSVSWYQQTPGQGLQFLFEYFSETQRNKGNFPGRFSGRQFSNSRSEMNVSTLELGDSALYLCASSLAASGPSTDTQYFGPGTRLTVL.

This chain connects TRBV27 to TRBJ2-1, with a possible D match to TRBD1 (6 bases). Trimming removed 6 bases at V and 9 bases at J, with 15 bases between. The CDR3 sequence is 13 residues long. Germline CDR1 and CDR2: MNHEY and SMNVEV (reference sequence). CDR3 sequence reads: CASSRQVYVEQFF. CDR3 in DNA: TGTGCCAGCAGCCGACAGGTCTACGTTGAGCAGTTCTTC.

There are a few counts of this clone. For the CDR3, the DNA is TGTGCCAGCTCACCACTACAGGGAAGTCCGTACACCGGGGAGCTGTTTTTT. Encoded protein: CASSPLQGSPYTGELFF. The chain is built from TRBV18 and TRBJ2-2; D may be TRBD1 (6 bases). This CDR3 is 17 amino acids long. Germline CDR1 KGHSH, CDR2 LQKENI. The V and J ends lost 1 base and 3 bases respectively, with 15 bases between them.

V is TRBV18 and J is TRBJ2-3; 7 nucleotides line up with TRBD2. The CDR3 loop spans 15 amino acids. V was clipped by 5 bases and J by 1 base; unmatched bases: 6. Germline-derived CDR1 and CDR2 are KGHSH and LQKENI. The CDR3 DNA sequence: TGTGCCAGCTCATCCCGAGCGGGGCGCACAGATACGCAGTATTTT. Its translation: CASSSRAGRTDTQYF.

There are many counts of this clone. The chain recombines TRBV28 with TRBJ1-2; D gene uncertain. This CDR3 contains 13 residues. V lost 1 base, J lost 6 bases, and 9 bases lay in between. Germline CDR1 is MDHEN and CDR2 is SYDVKM. DNA for the CDR3: TGTGCCAGCAGTTTATCCACCGGGAATGGCTACACCTTC. Amino acids: CASSLSTGNGYTF.

J is TRBJ2-7 and V is TRBV6-6, with TRBD1 identical over 8 bases. Germline CDR1 and CDR2: MNHNY and SVGAGI (reference sequence). This CDR3 is 14 amino acids long. With 2 bases clipped from V and 2 bases from J, the junction kept 2 bases outside the gene matches. CDR3 loop: CASSYGQGPYEQYF. In nucleotides, the CDR3 is TGTGCCAGCAGTTACGGACAGGGCCCCTACGAGCAGTACTTC.

The chain joins TRBV18 to TRBJ2-7; no clear D gene. Trimming stripped 5 bases from V and 1 base from J, with 12 bases between. In germline, CDR1 is KGHSH, CDR2 LQKENI. CDR3 length: 14 amino acids. Written as DNA, the CDR3 is TGTGCCAGCTCAAAGGGATTAGGGTCCTACGAGCAGTACTTC. The encoded protein is CASSKGLGSYEQYF.

The genes are TRBV7-2 and TRBJ2-7; 7 bases map to TRBD2. Looked up from germline, CDR1 is SGHTA and CDR2 is FQGNSA. This CDR3 is 14 amino acids long. V shed 1 base and J 1 base; nucleotides not matched to a gene: 1. The CDR3 coding sequence is TGTGCCAGCAGCTTAGACGGGGGGTCCTACGAGCAGTACTTC. Translating it yields CASSLDGGSYEQYF.

The DNA for the CDR3 is TGTGCCAGCTCACCAGGGACATCGGGCCCCCATGAGCAGTTCTTC. Translated, it gives CASSPGTSGPHEQFF. The V and J genes are TRBV18 and TRBJ2-1; perhaps TRBD1 as D (6 bases). The CDR3 runs to 15 residues. V was pared by 2 bases and J by 8 bases, with 16 bases between. Germline V gene data show CDR1 as KGHSH and CDR2 as LQKENI.

The chain joins TRBV5-4 to TRBJ2-1; D not resolved. The CDR3 loop spans 13 amino acids. The germline gives CDR1 SGHNT, CDR2 YYREEE (reference sequence). Trimming took 5 bases from V and 2 from J, leaving 8 bases between them. The CDR3 loop reads CASRPNTYNEQFF. In nucleotides, the CDR3 is TGTGCCAGCAGACCGAATACCTACAATGAGCAGTTCTTC.

The J gene is TRBJ2-2, the V gene TRBV10-2; either TRBD1 or TRBD2 may fit D (6 bases each). This CDR3 has 16 residues. V was clipped by 10 bases and J by 2 bases, with 20 bases between them. The germline V gene encodes CDR1 WSHSY and CDR2 SAAADI. The CDR3 here is CATRKGGTQNTGELFF. The CDR3 coding sequence is TGCGCCACTAGGAAGGGGGGAACCCAAAACACCGGGGAGCTGTTTTTT.

This clone was counted between two and nine times. The chain couples TRBV19 to TRBJ2-7; 13 bases fit TRBD2. Germline CDR1 LNHDA, CDR2 SQIVND (reference sequence). This CDR3 contains 17 residues. With 5 bases clipped from V and 7 bases from J, the junction kept 14 bases outside the gene matches. The CDR3 loop reads CASSLSGTSGAGGEQYF. DNA for the CDR3: TGTGCCAGTAGTCTCTCCGGGACTAGCGGGGCCGGAGGGGAGCAGTACTTC.

J is TRBJ1-1 and V is TRBV19; 8 bases align to TRBD1. CDR3 length equals 15 residues. Germline lookup yields CDR1 LNHDA and CDR2 SQIVND (reference sequence). V trimming: 7 bases; J trimming: 2 bases; junction bases outside the gene matches: 9. Here the CDR3 DNA reads TGTGCCAGTAAGCGGGCGGGGACAGGTAACACTGAAGCTTTCTTT. This codes for CASKRAGTGNTEAFF. The full variable domain, completed using reference TRBV19 and TRBJ1-1, is DGGITQSPKYLFRKEGQNVTLSCEQNLNHDAMYWYRQDPGQGLRLIYYSQIVNDFQKGDIAEGYSVSREKKESFPLTVTSAQKNPTAFYLCASKRAGTGNTEAFFGQGTRLTVV.

The chain links TRBV30 to TRBJ1-3; D possibly corresponds to TRBD1 (5 bases). With 3 bases removed from V and 4 bases from J, the gap between germline ends came to 7 bases. The CDR3 extends over 12 amino acids. The V gene's germline CDR1 is GTSNPN and CDR2 SVGIG (reference sequence). This CDR3 reads CAWSGAGNTIYF. CDR3 bases: TGTGCCTGGAGCGGGGCAGGAAACACCATATATTTT.